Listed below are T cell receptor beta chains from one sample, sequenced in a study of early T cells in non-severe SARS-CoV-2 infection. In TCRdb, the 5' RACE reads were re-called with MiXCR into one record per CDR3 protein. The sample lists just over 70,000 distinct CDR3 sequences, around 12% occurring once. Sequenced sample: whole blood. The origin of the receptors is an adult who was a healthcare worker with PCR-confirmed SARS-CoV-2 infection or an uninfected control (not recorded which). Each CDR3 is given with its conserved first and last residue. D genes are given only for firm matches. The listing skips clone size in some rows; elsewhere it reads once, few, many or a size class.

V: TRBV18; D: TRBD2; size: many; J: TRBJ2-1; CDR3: CASSYAGGPYNEQFF; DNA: TGTGCCAGCTCATACGCGGGAGGGCCATACAATGAGCAGTTCTTC
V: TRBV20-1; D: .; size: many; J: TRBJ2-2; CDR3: CSASGTPANTGELFF; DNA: TGCAGTGCCTCCGGGACACCCGCGAACACCGGGGAGCTGTTTTTT
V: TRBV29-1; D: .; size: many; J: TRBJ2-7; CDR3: CSVRDIYEQYF; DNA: TGCAGCGTGAGGGACATCTACGAGCAGTACTTC
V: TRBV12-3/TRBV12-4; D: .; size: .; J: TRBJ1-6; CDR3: CASSPRQNSPLHF; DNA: TGTGCCAGCAGTCCGCGACAGAATTCACCCCTCCACTTT
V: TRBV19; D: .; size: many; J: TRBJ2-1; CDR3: CASSMYDLYNEQFF; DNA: TGTGCCAGTAGTATGTATGACTTATACAATGAGCAGTTCTTC
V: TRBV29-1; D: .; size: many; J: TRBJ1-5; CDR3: CSVTGGDKNQPQHF; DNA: TGCAGCGTGACGGGAGGGGATAAGAATCAGCCCCAGCATTTT
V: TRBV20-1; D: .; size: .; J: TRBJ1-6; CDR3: CSARDRRNGRGSPLHF; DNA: TGCAGTGCTAGAGATCGCCGGAATGGGAGGGGATCACCCCTCCACTTT
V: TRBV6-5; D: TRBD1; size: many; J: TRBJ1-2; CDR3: CASRQGQYGYTF; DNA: TGTGCCAGCAGACAGGGGCAATATGGCTACACCTTC
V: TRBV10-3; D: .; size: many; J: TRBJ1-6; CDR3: CAISESGSSYNSPLHF; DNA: TGTGCCATCAGTGAGTCCGGCAGCTCCTATAATTCACCCCTCCACTTT
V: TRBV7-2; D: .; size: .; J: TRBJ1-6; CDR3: CASSLRRVDSPLHF; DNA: TGTGCCAGCAGCTTACGCAGGGTGGATTCACCCCTCCACTTT
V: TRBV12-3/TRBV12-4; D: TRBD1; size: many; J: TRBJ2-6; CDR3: CASRHRGRTGANVLTF; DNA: TGTGCCAGCAGACACAGGGGGAGGACTGGGGCCAACGTCCTGACTTTC
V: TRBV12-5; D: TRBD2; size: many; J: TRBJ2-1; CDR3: CASGLPRDLLGGLAGGSYNEQFF; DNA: TGTGCTAGTGGTTTGCCCCGGGACCTCCTCGGGGGACTAGCGGGAGGGTCCTACAATGAGCAGTTCTTC
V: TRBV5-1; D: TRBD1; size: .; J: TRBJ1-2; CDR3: CASSLAGTGDGYTF; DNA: TGCGCCAGCAGCTTGGCCGGGACAGGGGACGGCTACACCTTC
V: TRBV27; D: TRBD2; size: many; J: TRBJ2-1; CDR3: CASSPATSGGHNEQFF; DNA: TGTGCCAGCAGCCCCGCCACTAGCGGGGGCCACAATGAGCAGTTCTTC
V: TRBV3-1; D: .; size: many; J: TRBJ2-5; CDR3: CASSQATGEQETQYF; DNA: TGTGCCAGCAGCCAAGCGACCGGTGAGCAAGAGACCCAGTACTTC
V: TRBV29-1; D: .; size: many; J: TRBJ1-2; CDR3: CSRLYGYTF; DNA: TGCAGCCGTCTATATGGCTACACCTTC
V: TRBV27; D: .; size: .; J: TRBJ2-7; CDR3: CASSPSARESYEQYF; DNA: TGTGCCAGCAGCCCCTCGGCCAGGGAGTCCTACGAGCAGTACTTC
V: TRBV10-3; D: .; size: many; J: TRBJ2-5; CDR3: CAISEWGPERLRETQYF; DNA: TGTGCCATCAGTGAGTGGGGTCCGGAGCGCCTTCGAGAGACCCAGTACTTC
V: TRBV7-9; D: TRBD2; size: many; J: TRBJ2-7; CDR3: CASSGTSGTGEQYF; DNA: TGTGCCAGCAGCGGGACTAGCGGGACGGGGGAGCAGTACTTC
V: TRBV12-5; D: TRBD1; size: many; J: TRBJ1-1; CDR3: CASGPTDRYTEAFF; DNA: TGTGCTAGTGGTCCCACGGACAGGTACACTGAAGCTTTCTTT